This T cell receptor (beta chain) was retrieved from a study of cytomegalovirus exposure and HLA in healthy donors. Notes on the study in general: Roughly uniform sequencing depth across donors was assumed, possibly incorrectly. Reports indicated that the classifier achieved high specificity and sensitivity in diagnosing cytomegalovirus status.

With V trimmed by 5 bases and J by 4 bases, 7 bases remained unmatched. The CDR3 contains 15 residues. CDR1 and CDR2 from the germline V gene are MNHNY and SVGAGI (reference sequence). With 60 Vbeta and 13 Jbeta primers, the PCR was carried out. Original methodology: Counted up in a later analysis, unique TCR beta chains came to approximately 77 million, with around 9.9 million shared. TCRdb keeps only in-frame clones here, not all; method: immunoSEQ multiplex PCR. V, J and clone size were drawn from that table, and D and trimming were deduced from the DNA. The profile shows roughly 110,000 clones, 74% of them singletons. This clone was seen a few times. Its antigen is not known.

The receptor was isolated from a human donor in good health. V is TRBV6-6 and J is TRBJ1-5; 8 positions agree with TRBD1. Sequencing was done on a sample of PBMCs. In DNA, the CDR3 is TGTGCCAGCAGTACCCCTGGACAGGGAAATCAGCCCCAGCATTTT. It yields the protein CASSTPGQGNQPQHF.